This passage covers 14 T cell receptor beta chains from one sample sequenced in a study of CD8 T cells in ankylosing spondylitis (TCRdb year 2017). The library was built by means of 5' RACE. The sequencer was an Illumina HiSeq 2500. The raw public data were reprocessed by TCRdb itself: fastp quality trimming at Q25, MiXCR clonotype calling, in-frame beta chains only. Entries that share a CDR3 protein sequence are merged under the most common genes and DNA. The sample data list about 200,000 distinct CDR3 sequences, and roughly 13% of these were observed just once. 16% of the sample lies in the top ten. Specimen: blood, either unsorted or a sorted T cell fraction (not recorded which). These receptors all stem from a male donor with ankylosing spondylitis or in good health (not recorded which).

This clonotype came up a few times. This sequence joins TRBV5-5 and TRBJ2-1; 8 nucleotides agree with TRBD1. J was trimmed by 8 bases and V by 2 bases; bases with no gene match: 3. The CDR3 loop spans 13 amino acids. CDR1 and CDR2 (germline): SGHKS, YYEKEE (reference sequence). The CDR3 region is CASSFYRGDEQFF. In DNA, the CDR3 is TGTGCCAGCAGCTTCTACAGGGGGGATGAGCAGTTCTTC.

The CDR3 coding sequence is TGTGCCAGCAGCTTGGCAGGGGGCTGGGGGCCCCCTAGCACAGATACGCAGTATTTT. The encoded protein is CASSLAGGWGPPSTDTQYF. The rearrangement uses TRBV5-6 and TRBJ2-3, with 8 bases lining up with TRBD1. Unmatched junction bases numbered 12, after V lost 0 bases and J lost 0 bases. This CDR3 has 19 amino acids. Germline V CDR1 and CDR2: SGHDT, YYEEEE.

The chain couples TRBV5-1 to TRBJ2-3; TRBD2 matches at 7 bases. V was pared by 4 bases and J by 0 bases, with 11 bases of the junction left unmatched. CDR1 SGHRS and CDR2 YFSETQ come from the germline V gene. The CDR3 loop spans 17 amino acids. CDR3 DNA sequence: TGCGCCAGCAGCCCGGGTGGGCGGGGGTACAGCACAGATACGCAGTATTTT. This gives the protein CASSPGGRGYSTDTQYF.

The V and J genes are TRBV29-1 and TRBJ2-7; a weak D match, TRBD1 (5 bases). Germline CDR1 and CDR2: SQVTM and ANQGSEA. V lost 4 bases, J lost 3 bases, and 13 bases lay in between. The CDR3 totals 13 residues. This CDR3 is CSVVGRTSYEQYF. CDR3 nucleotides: TGCAGCGTTGTGGGTCGGACAAGCTACGAGCAGTACTTC.

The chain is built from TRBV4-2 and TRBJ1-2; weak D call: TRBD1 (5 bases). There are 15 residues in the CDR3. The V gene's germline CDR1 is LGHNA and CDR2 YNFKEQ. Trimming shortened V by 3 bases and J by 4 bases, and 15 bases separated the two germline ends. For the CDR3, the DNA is TGTGCCAGCAGCCAGGATCGACAGAGCTCCTATGGCTACACCTTC. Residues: CASSQDRQSSYGYTF.

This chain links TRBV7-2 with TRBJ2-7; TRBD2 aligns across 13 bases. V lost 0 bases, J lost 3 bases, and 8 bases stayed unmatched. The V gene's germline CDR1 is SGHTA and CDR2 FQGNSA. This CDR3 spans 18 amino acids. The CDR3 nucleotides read TGTGCCAGCAGCTTAGCAGAGACAGGACTAGCGGGGGACTACGAGCAGTACTTC. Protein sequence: CASSLAETGLAGDYEQYF.

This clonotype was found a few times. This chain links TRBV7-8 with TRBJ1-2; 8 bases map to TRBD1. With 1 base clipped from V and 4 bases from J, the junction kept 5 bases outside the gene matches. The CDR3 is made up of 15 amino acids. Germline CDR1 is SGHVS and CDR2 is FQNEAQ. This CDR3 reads CASSLEGQATYGYTF. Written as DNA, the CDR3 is TGTGCCAGCAGCTTAGAGGGACAGGCAACCTATGGCTACACCTTC.

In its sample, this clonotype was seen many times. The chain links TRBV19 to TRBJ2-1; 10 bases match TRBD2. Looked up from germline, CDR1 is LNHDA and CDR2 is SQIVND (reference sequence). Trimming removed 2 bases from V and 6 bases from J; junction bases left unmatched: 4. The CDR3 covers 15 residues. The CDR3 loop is CASSIRTSGLNEQFF. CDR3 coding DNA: TGTGCCAGTAGTATACGGACTAGCGGACTCAATGAGCAGTTCTTC.

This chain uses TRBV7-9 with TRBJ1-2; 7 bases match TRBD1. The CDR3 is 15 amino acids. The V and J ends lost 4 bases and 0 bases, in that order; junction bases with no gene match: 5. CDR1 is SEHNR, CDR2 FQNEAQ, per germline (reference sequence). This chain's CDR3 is CASSSGDSSNYGYTF. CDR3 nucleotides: TGTGCCAGCAGCTCGGGGGACAGTTCTAACTATGGCTACACCTTC.

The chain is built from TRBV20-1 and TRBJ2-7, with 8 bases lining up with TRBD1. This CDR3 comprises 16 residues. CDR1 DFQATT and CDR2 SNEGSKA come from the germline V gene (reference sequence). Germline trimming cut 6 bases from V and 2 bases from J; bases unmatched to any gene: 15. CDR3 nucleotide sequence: TGCAGTGCCTGGGGACAGGCCTATCCTGGGACCTACGAGCAGTACTTC. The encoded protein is CSAWGQAYPGTYEQYF.

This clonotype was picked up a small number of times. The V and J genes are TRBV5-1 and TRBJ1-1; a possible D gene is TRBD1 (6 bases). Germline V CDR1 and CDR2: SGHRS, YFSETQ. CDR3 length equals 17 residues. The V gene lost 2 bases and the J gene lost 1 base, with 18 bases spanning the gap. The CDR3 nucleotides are TGCGCCAGCAGCTTATTCCGGGACACTGGTGAGAACACTGAAGCTTTCTTT. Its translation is CASSLFRDTGENTEAFF. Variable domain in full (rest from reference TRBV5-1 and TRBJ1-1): KAGVTQTPRYLIKTRGQQVTLSCSPISGHRSVSWYQQTPGQGLQFLFEYFSETQRNKGNFPGRFSGRQFSNSRSEMNVSTLELGDSALYLCASSLFRDTGENTEAFFGQGTRLTVV.

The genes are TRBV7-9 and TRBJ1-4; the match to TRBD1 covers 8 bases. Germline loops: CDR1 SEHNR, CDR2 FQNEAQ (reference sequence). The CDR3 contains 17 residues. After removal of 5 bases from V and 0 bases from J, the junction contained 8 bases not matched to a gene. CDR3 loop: CASSPPTGGATNEKLFF. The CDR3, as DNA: TGTGCCAGCAGCCCTCCAACAGGGGGTGCAACTAATGAAAAACTGTTTTTT.

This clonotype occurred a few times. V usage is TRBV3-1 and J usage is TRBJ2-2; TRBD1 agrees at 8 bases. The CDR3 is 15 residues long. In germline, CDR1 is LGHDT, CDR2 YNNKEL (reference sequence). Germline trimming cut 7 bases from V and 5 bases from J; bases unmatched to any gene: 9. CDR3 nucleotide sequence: TGTGCCAGCACCAGGGGACAGGCTCATACCGGGGAGCTGTTTTTT. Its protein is CASTRGQAHTGELFF.

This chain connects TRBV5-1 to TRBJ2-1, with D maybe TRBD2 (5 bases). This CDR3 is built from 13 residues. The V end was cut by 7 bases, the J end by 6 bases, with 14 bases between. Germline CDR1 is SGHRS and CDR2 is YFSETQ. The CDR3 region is CASEASPPNEQFF. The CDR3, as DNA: TGCGCCAGCGAAGCTAGCCCCCCCAATGAGCAGTTCTTC.